This TCR beta chain was identified during a study of response to subunit inactivated influenza vaccine. Germline V lookup: CDR1 DFQATT, CDR2 SNEGSKA (reference sequence). This CDR3 comprises 15 residues. Trimming shortened V by 3 bases and J by 3 bases, and 14 bases separated the two germline ends. Via MiXCR, TCRdb re-called the RT-PCR reads, giving one row per CDR3 protein. The sample shows roughly 700,000 distinct CDR3 sequences, around 13% of them seen only once. General study points: After each seasonal influenza vaccination, few new T cells are recruited, the authors suggested.

This clonotype was counted at least ten times. Its matching antigen is unknown. This receptor was taken from a man aged 45-60 years who received an inactivated influenza vaccine. The rearrangement links TRBV20-1 to TRBJ1-4; maybe TRBD1 (5 bases). Source: PBMCs from blood, taken around 15 days before vaccination. CDR3 protein: CSASLWGEANEKLFF. The CDR3 coding sequence is TGCAGTGCTAGCCTTTGGGGGGAAGCTAATGAAAAACTGTTTTTT.